This T cell receptor (beta chain) was found in a study of cytomegalovirus exposure and HLA in healthy donors. PCR involved 60 Vbeta and 13 Jbeta primers. Libraries were prepared by immunoSEQ multiplex PCR; TCRdb keeps only in-frame clonotypes and omits some of them. Among over 150,000 clones, approximately 75% were seen once, and the ten largest hold around 3.4%. The germline V and J ends were trimmed by 1 base and 4 bases, with 15 bases remaining between them. The germline V gene encodes CDR1 SGHRS and CDR2 YFSETQ. This CDR3 comprises 15 residues. This clone was counted only a few times. This sequence was found in a man between 25 and 39 years old in good health and CMV-seropositive. The rearrangement uses TRBV5-1 and TRBJ2-7, with D perhaps TRBD1 (6 bases). The sequencing input was PBMCs. Here the CDR3 DNA reads TGCGCCAGCAGCTTGAATGCAGGGGCCATATACGAGCAGTACTTC. The encoded protein is CASSLNAGAIYEQYF.